The rows below give T cell receptor beta chains drawn from one sample of a study of blood T cells in healthy people across ages. Via MiXCR, TCRdb re-called the 5' RACE reads, giving one row per CDR3 protein. In the table there are about 1.5 million distinct CDR3 sequences, 42% of which are singletons. Sequencing was carried out using blood. All receptors come from a woman under 30 in good health. Both conserved end residues are part of each CDR3. The D gene is left open where the match is weak. Only some rows state a clone size, as once, few, many or a class for expanded clones.

>15|-|TRBJ2-2|few|TRBV6-5
CASSYSPLGTGELFF
TGTGCCAGCAGTTACTCCCCCTTAGGGACCGGGGAGCTGTTTTTT
>15|TRBD2|TRBJ2-7|once|TRBV4-2
CASSPGVAGVYEQYF
TGTGCCAGCAGCCCCGGGGTAGCGGGAGTCTATGAGCAGTACTTC
>16|TRBD1|TRBJ2-1|-|TRBV4-2
CASRKNPGQGYNEQFF
TGTGCCAGCAGAAAAAACCCGGGACAGGGGTACAATGAGCAGTTCTTC
>14|TRBD2|TRBJ2-3|-|TRBV20-1
CRPGLAEVTDTQYF
TGCAGACCAGGACTAGCGGAAGTAACAGATACGCAGTATTTT
>13|-|TRBJ2-7|-|TRBV29-1
CSVETASSYEQYF
TGCAGCGTTGAGACAGCGAGCTCCTACGAGCAGTACTTC
>14|-|TRBJ2-7|-|TRBV3-1
CASKFSRSSYEQYF
TGTGCCAGCAAATTCTCGAGGAGCTCCTACGAGCAGTACTTC
>12|-|TRBJ1-6|-|TRBV6-6
CASRAETSPLHF
TGTGCCAGCAGGGCAGAGACATCTCCCCTCCACTTT
>14|-|TRBJ2-1|-|TRBV20-1
CSANSASSYNEQFF
TGCAGTGCTAATAGCGCCAGCTCCTACAATGAGCAGTTCTTC
>13|-|TRBJ2-7|-|TRBV27
CASRPRSAYEQYF
TGTGCCAGCAGGCCCAGGTCAGCCTACGAGCAGTACTTC
>15|TRBD2|TRBJ2-3|-|TRBV11-2
CASSYSGGPTDTQYF
TGTGCCAGCAGCTACAGCGGGGGGCCCACAGATACGCAGTATTTT
>13|TRBD1|TRBJ1-1|-|TRBV19
CASSMGRGTEAFF
TGTGCCAGTAGTATGGGCAGGGGGACTGAAGCTTTCTTT
>14|-|TRBJ1-2|-|TRBV6-6
CASRPAGIDYGYTF
TGTGCCAGCAGACCCGCAGGGATCGACTATGGCTACACCTTC
>16|TRBD2|TRBJ2-1|-|TRBV12-3/TRBV12-4
CASSLSSGDPYNEQFF
TGTGCCAGCAGTTTATCCAGCGGGGACCCCTACAATGAGCAGTTCTTC
>14|TRBD1|TRBJ2-1|-|TRBV19
CASRPDRVGNEQFF
TGTGCCAGTAGACCTGACAGGGTAGGCAATGAGCAGTTCTTC
>16|-|TRBJ1-1|few|TRBV12-3/TRBV12-4
CASSLELGAKVTEAFF
TGTGCCAGCAGTTTAGAGCTGGGGGCGAAGGTGACTGAAGCTTTCTTT
>16|-|TRBJ2-2|-|TRBV5-5
CASSLIFRGGTGELFF
TGTGCCAGCAGCTTGATCTTCAGGGGAGGAACCGGGGAGCTGTTTTTT
>16|TRBD2|TRBJ2-3|-|TRBV6-2/TRBV6-3
CASSTGTSLSSDTQYF
TGTGCCAGCAGTACCGGGACTAGCCTTTCCTCAGATACGCAGTATTTT
>14|-|TRBJ1-4|-|TRBV6-5
CASSSGFTDGKLFF
TGTGCCAGCAGTTCGGGCTTTACGGACGGCAAACTGTTTTTT
>15|-|TRBJ2-2|-|TRBV20-1
CSARDKPRGTGELFF
TGCAGTGCTCGAGACAAGCCGCGAGGCACCGGGGAGCTGTTTTTT
>18|TRBD1|TRBJ1-1|-|TRBV7-6
CASSSHRPGQAANTEAFF
TGTGCCAGCAGCTCTCATAGACCGGGACAGGCAGCGAACACTGAAGCTTTCTTT
>14|TRBD2|TRBJ2-3|few|TRBV7-9
CASSISGGRDTQYF
TGTGCCAGCAGCATCAGCGGGGGAAGAGATACGCAGTATTTT
>13|-|TRBJ1-1|-|TRBV12-3/TRBV12-4
CARSLNPDTEAFF
TGTGCCAGAAGTTTAAATCCAGACACTGAAGCTTTCTTT
>14|TRBD2|TRBJ2-3|few|TRBV20-1
CSAGTSGSPDTQYF
TGCAGTGCCGGGACTAGCGGGAGCCCAGATACGCAGTATTTT
>14|-|TRBJ1-2|few|TRBV20-1
CSARDRVHTYGYTF
TGCAGTGCTAGAGACCGTGTCCACACCTATGGCTACACCTTC
>17|-|TRBJ2-3|-|TRBV20-1
CSATRGLAGPHEDTRYF
TGCAGTGCTACCCGGGGGCTAGCCGGCCCGCATGAAGATACGCGGTATTTT
>15|-|TRBJ1-2|few|TRBV15
CATSRDRAVDYGYTF
TGTGCCACCAGCAGAGATAGGGCAGTGGACTATGGCTACACCTTC
>14|-|TRBJ1-5|-|TRBV28
CANSPGALNQPQHF
TGTGCCAACTCGCCGGGGGCCCTCAATCAGCCCCAGCATTTT
>15|-|TRBJ1-2|once|TRBV7-8
CASSNTHESNYGYTF
TGTGCCAGCAGCAATACTCATGAATCTAACTATGGCTACACCTTC
>13|-|TRBJ2-3|many|TRBV29-1
CSVERGGVDTQYF
TGCAGCGTTGAGCGGGGAGGAGTAGATACGCAGTATTTT
>15|-|TRBJ1-1|-|TRBV7-9
CASSLLAGANTEAFF
TGTGCCAGCAGCTTATTGGCAGGAGCGAACACTGAAGCTTTCTTT
>13|-|TRBJ2-1|-|TRBV27
CATSWAGTNEQFF
TGTGCCACCTCCTGGGCGGGGACTAATGAGCAGTTCTTC
>14|-|TRBJ1-1|-|TRBV6-2/TRBV6-3
CASSYFGGDTEAFF
TGTGCCAGCAGTTACTTTGGGGGCGACACTGAAGCTTTCTTT
>17|TRBD2|TRBJ2-1|once|TRBV7-2
CASSLAGLAGGINEQFF
TGTGCCAGCAGCTTAGCGGGTCTAGCGGGAGGGATTAATGAGCAGTTCTTC
>15|-|TRBJ1-6|-|TRBV18
CASSPLMAGISPLHF
TGTGCCAGCTCACCACTTATGGCAGGCATATCACCCCTCCACTTT
>14|-|TRBJ2-4|once|TRBV28
CASSHRLTKNIQYF
TGTGCCAGCAGCCACAGGTTAACCAAAAACATTCAGTACTTC
>12|-|TRBJ1-1|-|TRBV20-1
CSARRNMSGAFF
TGCAGTGCTAGACGAAACATGTCAGGAGCTTTCTTT
>13|-|TRBJ2-7|-|TRBV20-1
CSGKGEFYNEQYF
TGCAGTGGAAAGGGGGAGTTCTACAATGAGCAGTACTTC
>16|-|TRBJ1-5|-|TRBV7-8
CASSPGVSVGNQPQHF
TGTGCCAGCAGCCCAGGGGTCTCGGTTGGCAATCAGCCCCAGCATTTT
>12|-|TRBJ1-1|-|TRBV29-1
CSVGGLYTEAFF
TGCAGCGTTGGGGGTTTGTACACTGAAGCTTTCTTT
>16|-|TRBJ2-1|-|TRBV6-5
CASSYYQQDSYNEQFF
TGTGCCAGCAGTTACTACCAACAGGATTCCTACAATGAGCAGTTCTTC
>14|-|TRBJ2-1|-|TRBV12-3/TRBV12-4
CASSLRGSAYEQFF
TGTGCCAGCAGTTTAAGGGGGAGTGCCTATGAGCAGTTCTTC
>16|-|TRBJ2-5|-|TRBV20-1
CSAQDSRAFQQETQYF
TGCAGTGCCCAGGATTCGAGGGCCTTTCAGCAAGAGACCCAGTACTTC
>15|-|TRBJ2-3|-|TRBV4-3
CASSQDGYGTDTQYF
TGCGCCAGCAGCCAAGACGGGTATGGCACAGATACGCAGTATTTT
>15|-|TRBJ1-5|many|TRBV7-2
CASSLAAGPNQPQHF
TGTGCCAGCAGCTTAGCCGCGGGGCCGAATCAGCCCCAGCATTTT
>18|TRBD2|TRBJ2-5|few|TRBV4-2
CASSQEGTSGSLSAKQYF
TGTGCCAGCAGCCAAGAAGGGACTAGCGGGAGCCTTTCCGCTAAGCAGTACTTC
>11|-|TRBJ1-2|-|TRBV29-1
CSVDVGAGYTF
TGCAGCGTTGACGTTGGGGCGGGCTACACCTTC
>13|-|TRBJ1-1|-|TRBV6-2/TRBV6-3
CASSDGRYTEAFF
TGTGCCAGCAGTGACGGACGGTACACTGAAGCTTTCTTT
>18|-|TRBJ2-6|-|TRBV10-3
CAISESPFLHSGANVLTF
TGTGCCATCAGTGAGTCGCCGTTCCTCCACTCTGGGGCCAACGTCCTGACTTTC
>14|-|TRBJ2-5|-|TRBV20-1
CSASLGYYQETQYF
TGCAGTGCTAGCCTCGGCTACTACCAAGAGACCCAGTACTTC
>15|TRBD2|TRBJ2-7|many|TRBV12-3/TRBV12-4
CASSLTSGGPYEQYF
TGTGCCAGCAGTCTGACTAGCGGGGGCCCCTACGAGCAGTACTTC
>13|-|TRBJ2-4|-|TRBV6-2/TRBV6-3
CASSSRAKNIQYF
TGTGCCAGCAGTAGTAGAGCCAAAAACATTCAGTACTTC
>14|-|TRBJ1-5|-|TRBV6-2/TRBV6-3
CASRRDGGMQPQHF
TGTGCCAGCAGAAGGGACGGGGGGATGCAGCCCCAGCATTTT
>15|TRBD1|TRBJ2-7|few|TRBV5-4
CASSISGQGGYEQYF
TGTGCCAGCAGCATTTCGGGACAGGGGGGTTACGAGCAGTACTTC
>15|-|TRBJ2-5|-|TRBV20-1
CSARDTLGYQETQYF
TGCAGTGCTAGGGACACTTTGGGGTACCAAGAGACCCAGTACTTC
>17|TRBD2|TRBJ2-7|-|TRBV4-2
CASSQDHRTSAAYEQYF
TGTGCCAGCAGCCAAGATCACCGGACTAGCGCGGCCTACGAGCAGTACTTC
>14|TRBD1|TRBJ1-4|-|TRBV7-9
CASRTGTGYEKLFF
TGTGCCAGCAGGACAGGGACAGGGTATGAAAAACTGTTTTTT
>14|-|TRBJ2-5|-|TRBV9
CASSVGSGLSEQYF
TGTGCCAGCAGCGTAGGTAGTGGGTTGAGTGAGCAGTACTTC
>14|-|TRBJ1-1|-|TRBV7-9
CASSRAEGVGKAFF
TGTGCCAGCAGCCGGGCAGAAGGGGTCGGTAAAGCTTTCTTT
>12|-|TRBJ1-4|few|TRBV29-1
CSVGRTNEKLFF
TGCAGCGTTGGAAGGACAAATGAAAAACTGTTTTTT
>14|-|TRBJ2-7|-|TRBV12-3/TRBV12-4
CASTFHSLSYEQYF
TGTGCCAGCACCTTCCATAGTCTTTCCTACGAGCAGTACTTC